The clone carrying this T cell receptor beta chain was observed many times. TCRbeta library preparation incorporated unique molecular identifiers. TCRdb reanalysed the PCR reads using MiXCR and keeps one entry per CDR3 protein. This table holds 200,000 to 300,000 distinct CDR3 sequences, more than 10% found once. These data come from a study of T-cell reconstitution after alpha-beta-depleted transplantation in children. V lost 1 base and J 0 bases, leaving 16 bases between the germline ends. This CDR3 comprises 17 residues. Germline-derived CDR1 and CDR2 are SQVTM and ANQGSEA. The chain is built from TRBV29-1 and TRBJ2-1; a weak D match, TRBD2 (5 bases). Material: PBMCs from the stem cell graft donor, obtained from the stem cell graft. The sequence was collected from a human donor who donated a stem cell graft to a child with acute lymphoblastic leukemia. Written as DNA, the CDR3 is TGCAGCGTTGAAGGAGAAGCGGACCCGAGCTCCTACAATGAGCAGTTCTTC. Its protein is CSVEGEADPSSYNEQFF.